These 21 T cell receptor beta chains share one sample of origin, sequenced in a study of blood T cells in healthy people across ages (dated by TCRdb to the mid-2010s). The library was built by means of 5' RACE. This sample was sequenced with an Illumina HiSeq 2500. A second roughly 7 to 11 cycle PCR used a sample-barcoded 5' primer and a J-beta primer mix. TCRdb trimmed public reads at Q25 via fastp, called clones via MiXCR and kept in-frame beta chains. Rows with a matching CDR3 protein are joined into one entry that keeps the most common DNA and genes. This sample holds about 640,000 distinct CDR3 sequences; about 54% were observed only once. More than 35% of the sample comes from the top ten. Sequencing used blood. These receptors all stem from a man in his 60s in good health.

The gene calls are TRBV6-5 and TRBJ1-2; 8 positions match TRBD1. J was trimmed by 2 bases and V by 5 bases; bases with no gene match: 10. This CDR3 comprises 16 residues. Germline values: CDR1 MNHEY, CDR2 SVGAGI. CDR3 nucleotide sequence: TGTGCCAGCAGTCGGGAGAGCAGGGGGCCGAACTATGGCTACACCTTC. It translates to CASSRESRGPNYGYTF.

The chain joins TRBV12-3 or TRBV12-4 to TRBJ1-1; D possibly corresponds to TRBD1 (6 bases). CDR3 length equals 15 residues. The ends were cut back, 0 bases at V and 0 bases at J, with 8 bases in the middle. The CDR3 sequence: CASSLAGDMNTEAFF. The CDR3 DNA sequence: TGTGCCAGCAGTTTAGCGGGGGACATGAACACTGAAGCTTTCTTT.

V is TRBV5-1 and J is TRBJ2-6; TRBD1 is a possible D gene (5 bases). CDR3 length: 17 amino acids. The ends were cut back, 7 bases at V and 0 bases at J, with 17 bases in the middle. Germline lookup yields CDR1 SGHRS and CDR2 YFSETQ. The CDR3: CASSSSRVSSGANVLTF. For the CDR3, the DNA is TGCGCCAGCTCCTCCTCCAGGGTTAGCTCTGGGGCCAACGTCCTGACTTTC. The full variable domain, with the rest looked up from reference TRBV5-1 and TRBJ2-6, is KAGVTQTPRYLIKTRGQQVTLSCSPISGHRSVSWYQQTPGQGLQFLFEYFSETQRNKGNFPGRFSGRQFSNSRSEMNVSTLELGDSALYLCASSSSRVSSGANVLTFGAGSRLTVL.

The gene calls are TRBV7-2 and TRBJ2-7; no clear D. V was pared by 2 bases and J by 3 bases, with 11 bases between. Germline CDR1 is SGHTA and CDR2 is FQGNSA. The CDR3 contains 14 residues. This CDR3 is CASSLPEPLYEQYF. In nucleotides, the CDR3 is TGTGCCAGCAGCTTACCCGAACCCCTCTACGAGCAGTACTTC.

The chain carries TRBV15 and TRBJ1-2; 8 positions match TRBD1. The ends lost 0 bases at V and 3 bases at J; junction bases unmatched: 9. The CDR3 covers 17 residues. Per germline, CDR1 LNHNV and CDR2 YYDKDF (reference sequence). For the CDR3, the DNA is TGTGCCACCAGCAGAGATTATCGACAGGGGCGTGACTATGGCTACACCTTC. Encoded protein: CATSRDYRQGRDYGYTF.

This chain joins TRBV4-1 and TRBJ1-2, with TRBD1 as a possible D gene (5 bases). Germline lookup yields CDR1 MGHRA and CDR2 YSYEKL. The CDR3 extends over 15 amino acids. V was cut by 1 base and J by 0 bases, with 9 bases left in between. The CDR3 loop reads CASSQAGATNYGYTF. As DNA, the CDR3 is TGCGCCAGCAGCCAAGCCGGGGCAACTAACTATGGCTACACCTTC.

This clonotype was seen only a few times. The CDR3 region has the DNA TGTGCCAGCAGTGTAGGGTCTGCCGTTCCAGTCGGCTACACCTTC. Protein: CASSVGSAVPVGYTF. The chain is built from TRBV6-1 and TRBJ1-2; D gene unclear. This CDR3 has 15 amino acids. Germline V lookup: CDR1 MNHNS, CDR2 SASEGT. V lost 4 bases and J 8 bases, leaving 20 bases between the germline ends.

The rearrangement links TRBV10-3 to TRBJ2-3; TRBD1 matches at 9 bases. This CDR3 is built from 15 residues. The trim removed 6 bases at V and 0 bases at J, leaving 4 bases unmatched. Germline V gene data show CDR1 as ENHRY and CDR2 as SYGVKD. CDR3 loop: CAIRGQGYSTDTQYF. The DNA of the CDR3 is TGTGCCATCAGGGGACAGGGATATAGCACAGATACGCAGTATTTT.

The count of this clonotype is one. One end of the junction does not line up with germline, which may come from a read error. V and J are TRBV28 and TRBJ1-2; D may be TRBD1 (5 bases). Germline assignment: CDR1 MDHEN and CDR2 SYDVKM. CDR3 length: 13 residues. The CDR3 region has the DNA TGTACCAGCATCGCAAGGTTGCAGGGTGGCTACACCTTC. It translates to CTSIARLQGGYTF.

The table lists this clonotype with a few counts. The chain carries TRBV12-3 or TRBV12-4 and TRBJ2-1; D uncertain. V lost 5 bases and J lost 14, with 19 bases in between. The CDR3 length is 13 residues. The CDR3, as DNA: TGTGCCAGCAGTCAAAATACGGGCGGATATGAGTTCTTC. Translated, it gives CASSQNTGGYEFF.

The rearrangement joins TRBV3-1 to TRBJ2-4; weak D call: TRBD1 (5 bases). The V end was cut by 1 base, the J end by 1 base, with 5 bases between. Germline lookup yields CDR1 LGHDT and CDR2 YNNKEL (reference sequence). The CDR3 is 14 residues long. The CDR3 region is CASSQGQAKNIQYF. CDR3 in DNA: TGTGCCAGCAGCCAAGGACAGGCCAAAAACATTCAGTACTTC. Using reference TRBV3-1 and TRBJ2-4 for the parts outside the CDR3, the full variable domain is DTAVSQTPKYLVTQMGNDKSIKCEQNLGHDTMYWYKQDSKKFLKIMFSYNNKELIINETVPNRFSPKSPDKAHLNLHINSLELGDSAVYFCASSQGQAKNIQYFGAGTRLSVL.

This sequence joins TRBV20-1 and TRBJ1-5; tentative D call: TRBD1 (6 bases). The CDR3 consists of 18 residues. Deletions cut 7 bases from V and 4 bases from J, with 29 bases between. Per germline, CDR1 DFQATT and CDR2 SNEGSKA (reference sequence). In nucleotides, the CDR3 is TGCAGTGTAAGGACCTCGGGGCAGGGGACAATGGTAAATCAGCCCCAGCATTTT. This sequence encodes CSVRTSGQGTMVNQPQHF.

The chain couples TRBV18 to TRBJ2-7, with D unclear. The CDR3 is made up of 11 amino acids. Trimming took off 3 bases at V and 3 bases at J, with 3 bases between the two ends. Germline values: CDR1 KGHSH, CDR2 LQKENI. The CDR3 here is CASSPDYEQYF. DNA for the CDR3: TGTGCCAGCTCACCTGACTACGAGCAGTACTTC.

This clonotype was seen only a few times. V is TRBV5-1 and J is TRBJ2-7, with a possible D match to TRBD1 (6 bases). The germline gives CDR1 SGHRS, CDR2 YFSETQ. The V end lost 4 bases, the J end lost 0 bases, and 14 bases lay between the germline ends. The CDR3 runs to 15 residues. In nucleotides, the CDR3 is TGCGCCAGCAGCCCCCAGGGGCCCCCCTCCTACGAGCAGTACTTC. Amino acids: CASSPQGPPSYEQYF.

The chain carries TRBV11-2 and TRBJ2-1; D might be TRBD2 (6 bases). CDR3 length equals 14 residues. V lost 4 bases and J 9 bases, leaving 16 bases between the germline ends. Germline V CDR1 and CDR2: SGHAT, FQNNGV. CDR3 residues: CASSSSGTSGEQFF. Here the CDR3 DNA reads TGTGCCAGCAGCTCCAGTGGGACTTCGGGTGAGCAGTTCTTC.

This clonotype was detected a few times. In nucleotides, the CDR3 is TGTGCCAGCACCCCCCGGGGGTTGGAGACCCAGTACTTC. This sequence encodes CASTPRGLETQYF. This chain links TRBV6-1 with TRBJ2-5; D is possibly TRBD2 (6 bases). Germline V gene data show CDR1 as MNHNS and CDR2 as SASEGT. V lost 7 bases, J lost 5 bases, and 14 bases lay in between. There are 13 residues in the CDR3.

The chain recombines TRBV18 with TRBJ2-1, with D uncertain. This CDR3 region has 15 residues. Trimming removed 3 bases at V and 0 bases at J, with 9 bases between. The germline V gene has CDR1 KGHSH and CDR2 LQKENI. The CDR3 bases are TGTGCCAGCTCACCGGACCCTAGCTCCTACAATGAGCAGTTCTTC. Translation: CASSPDPSSYNEQFF.

The chain joins TRBV6-1 to TRBJ2-7; 9 bases match TRBD2. This CDR3 has 14 amino acids. V lost 1 base, J lost 3 bases, and 1 base stayed unmatched. Germline CDR1 MNHNS, CDR2 SASEGT. The chain's CDR3 is CASSEGSGGYEQYF. The CDR3 DNA is TGTGCCAGCAGTGAAGGTAGCGGGGGCTACGAGCAGTACTTC.

The chain recombines TRBV12-3 or TRBV12-4 with TRBJ1-5, with 7 bases aligning to TRBD1. Trimming took 5 bases from V and 0 from J; bases not matched to a gene: 10. This CDR3 is built from 17 residues. The CDR3: CASSARQGQDSNQPQHF. The CDR3 DNA follows: TGTGCCAGCAGTGCCCGACAGGGTCAGGATAGCAATCAGCCCCAGCATTTT.

The rearrangement uses TRBV6-2 or TRBV6-3 and TRBJ1-1; no clear D. Trimming removed 5 bases at V and 4 bases at J, with 14 bases between. The CDR3 is made up of 14 amino acids. CDR1 is MNHEY and CDR2 is SVGEGT in the germline V gene. CDR3: CASSTHQRATEAFF. CDR3 DNA: TGTGCCAGCAGTACGCATCAGCGTGCCACTGAAGCTTTCTTT.

The V gene is TRBV7-3, the J gene TRBJ2-5; TRBD1 matches at 7 bases. The V gene end was trimmed by 3 bases and the J gene end by 2 bases; junction bases not matched to a gene: 3. The CDR3 consists of 14 residues. Germline-derived CDR1 and CDR2 are SGHTA and FQGTGA. The CDR3 DNA sequence: TGTGCCAGCAGCTTGGACAGGTTTCAAGAGACCCAGTACTTC. Protein: CASSLDRFQETQYF. Variable domain in full (rest from reference TRBV7-3 and TRBJ2-5): GAGVSQTPSNKVTEKGKYVELRCDPISGHTALYWYRQSLGQGPEFLIYFQGTGAADDSGLPNDRFFAVRPEGSVSTLKIQRTERGDSAVYLCASSLDRFQETQYFGPGTRLLVL.